These 5 T cell receptor beta chains share one sample of origin, sequenced in a study of technical replicates of blood from a handful of donors. Clones were read by immunoSEQ multiplex PCR, and TCRdb kept only the in-frame ones, dropping some. The table lists some 77,000 clones, roughly 93% of them singletons, with around 0.4% in the top ten. The source material was T cells isolated from PBMCs. The receptors were sampled from a human donor in good health.

This rearrangement joins TRBV7-9 to TRBJ2-5, with 8 bases identical to TRBD2. The CDR3 loop spans 16 amino acids. Germline CDR1 SEHNR, CDR2 FQNEAQ (reference sequence). The ends lost 1 base at V and 5 bases at J; junction bases unmatched: 9. The CDR3, as DNA: TGTGCCAGCAGCTTAGATCAGCGGGAGTTAGGTGAGACCCAGTACTTC. This gives the protein CASSLDQRELGETQYF.

The V and J genes are TRBV18 and TRBJ1-1, with D hard to call. V was cut by 2 bases and J by 0 bases, with 7 bases left in between. The length of the CDR3 is 14 residues. Germline V gives CDR1 KGHSH, CDR2 LQKENI. The CDR3 DNA reads TGTGCCAGCTCACCAAAGAACATGAACACTGAAGCTTTCTTT. This codes for CASSPKNMNTEAFF.

The CDR3 region is CAWSVQSGSEAFF. CDR3 in DNA: TGTGCCTGGAGTGTACAGTCGGGGTCCGAAGCTTTCTTT. The J gene is TRBJ1-1, the V gene TRBV30; D is ambiguous. The germline gives CDR1 GTSNPN, CDR2 SVGIG (reference sequence). The CDR3 covers 13 residues. Deletions cut 0 bases from V and 8 bases from J, with 13 bases between.

The gene calls are TRBV5-1 and TRBJ1-1, with 11 bases matching TRBD1. Unmatched junction bases numbered 9, after V lost 3 bases and J lost 5 bases. Germline values: CDR1 SGHRS, CDR2 YFSETQ. The CDR3 is 16 amino acids. The CDR3 here is CASSSAGTGGVTEAFF. The CDR3, as DNA: TGCGCCAGCAGCTCTGCCGGGACAGGGGGTGTAACTGAAGCTTTCTTT.

V and J are TRBV29-1 and TRBJ1-4, with 7 bases identical to TRBD1. The CDR3 extends over 15 amino acids. V was clipped by 4 bases and J by 3 bases; unmatched bases: 8. CDR1 SQVTM and CDR2 ANQGSEA come from the germline V gene. This chain's CDR3 is CSVGGTGVPNEKLFF. Written as DNA, the CDR3 is TGCAGCGTTGGGGGAACAGGGGTTCCTAATGAAAAACTGTTTTTT.